Listed here are 10 T cell receptor beta chains from one sample, sequenced in a study of T-cell reconstitution after alpha-beta-depleted transplantation in children. Researchers prepared the TCRbeta library using unique molecular identifiers, the study reports. One entry per CDR3 protein, called by TCRdb with MiXCR from the PCR reads. The sample records some 200,000 distinct CDR3 sequences, 8.4% being singletons. The starting material was PBMCs, mostly from graft donor cells, obtained 360 days after TCRalphabeta/CD19-depleted stem cell transplant. These receptors originate from a male patient between 2 and 9 years old who had a stem cell transplant for acute myeloid leukemia, so the T cells may come from the graft donor.

A remark on this clonotype: This clone may be a read error of a much larger clone one base away. CDR3 region: CSARDLRNTGELFF. The CDR3 DNA follows: TGCAGTGCTAGAGATCTCAGGAACACCGGGGAGCTGTTTTTT. The rearrangement joins TRBV20-1 to TRBJ2-2; no reliable D call. Trimming pared 0 bases from V and 1 base from J, leaving 6 bases between. Germline CDR1 and CDR2: DFQATT and SNEGSKA (reference sequence). CDR3 length: 14 amino acids.

This clonotype was found many times. The rearrangement joins TRBV20-1 to TRBJ2-3; TRBD2 agrees at 12 bases. The CDR3 spans 18 residues. V was pared by 1 base and J by 1 base, with 9 bases of the junction left unmatched. Germline lookup yields CDR1 DFQATT and CDR2 SNEGSKA (reference sequence). In DNA, the CDR3 is TGCAGTGCTAGAGCAGGAACTAGCGGGGGGTGGGGCACAGATACGCAGTATTTT. Translation: CSARAGTSGGWGTDTQYF.

This clonotype was picked up many times. At one end, the junction sequence differs from germline, possibly due to a read error. The chain recombines TRBV7-9 with TRBJ2-3; weak D call: TRBD1 (7 bases). Germline lookup yields CDR1 SEHNR and CDR2 FQNEAQ (reference sequence). The CDR3 has 20 amino acids. Here the CDR3 reads CVSSLSFVYSRDRYTDTQYF. The CDR3 DNA sequence: TGTGTCAGCAGCTTGAGCTTTGTATATTCGCGGGACAGATACACAGATACGCAGTATTTT.

Many counts were recorded for this clonotype. The chain employs TRBV29-1 and TRBJ2-2; D gene unclear. Deletions cut 4 bases from V and 7 bases from J, with 4 bases between. The V gene's germline CDR1 is SQVTM and CDR2 ANQGSEA. The CDR3 consists of 10 residues. The CDR3 DNA reads as TGCAGCGTTGCAAACGGGGAGCTGTTTTTT. Its translation: CSVANGELFF.

V is TRBV14 and J is TRBJ2-3; no firm D call. The CDR3 sequence is 17 residues long. Trimming removed 2 bases at V and 0 bases at J, with 15 bases between. The germline V gene has CDR1 SGHDN and CDR2 FVKESK. The CDR3 nucleotides are TGTGCCAGCAGCCAAAAAGTAGTCGGGCAGAGCACAGATACGCAGTATTTT. Translation: CASSQKVVGQSTDTQYF.

This clonotype was detected only a few times. V usage is TRBV7-2 and J usage is TRBJ2-7, with a possible D match to TRBD2 (5 bases). The length of the CDR3 is 14 residues. Trimming took 1 base from V and 4 from J, leaving 11 bases between them. CDR1 is SGHTA and CDR2 is FQGNSA in the germline V gene. CDR3 in amino acids: CASSLGRIQYEQYF. Written as DNA, the CDR3 is TGTGCCAGCAGCTTAGGGAGGATCCAGTACGAGCAGTACTTC.

V and J are TRBV29-1 and TRBJ2-3; tentative D call: TRBD2 (6 bases). With 7 bases removed from V and 2 bases from J, the gap between germline ends came to 7 bases. Per germline, CDR1 SQVTM and CDR2 ANQGSEA. The CDR3 has 11 amino acids. This CDR3 reads CSGGTTDTQYF. In nucleotides, the CDR3 is TGCAGCGGCGGGACCACAGATACGCAGTATTTT.

The CDR3 loop is CASSLGPPIRGYTF. The CDR3 bases are TGTGCCAGCAGTTTGGGCCCACCCATTAGGGGCTACACCTTC. The gene calls are TRBV12-3 or TRBV12-4 and TRBJ1-2, with unresolved D. The germline V and J ends were trimmed by 3 bases and 8 bases, with 16 bases remaining between them. The CDR3 contains 14 residues.

The V call is TRBV6-2 or TRBV6-3, the J call TRBJ1-1; no definite D call. This CDR3 contains 13 residues. V was pared by 6 bases and J by 4 bases, with 12 bases between. CDR1 is MNHEY and CDR2 is SVGEGT in the germline V gene. For the CDR3, the DNA is TGTGCCAGCAGCCCCTATGCGCGCACTGAAGCTTTCTTT. It yields the protein CASSPYARTEAFF.

This clonotype was found many times. The chain has TRBV20-1 and TRBJ1-5; 7 bases line up with TRBD1. Germline CDR1 and CDR2: DFQATT and SNEGSKA (reference sequence). CDR3 length: 14 amino acids. The ends lost 3 bases at V and 1 base at J; junction bases unmatched: 3. The CDR3 bases are TGCAGTGCTAGCGGGACAGCAAGCAATCAGCCCCAGCATTTT. Its protein product is CSASGTASNQPQHF.